This T cell receptor beta chain was found in a study of T cell repertoires in cytomegalovirus infection. Study-wide results and limits: The study identified carriers of CMV plus the relevant HLA from cumulative public TCR beta family frequency.

TCRdb re-called the reads through MiXCR, storing one row per CDR3 protein. This table has about 450,000 distinct CDR3 sequences, around 32% appearing once. Germline CDR1 and CDR2: SGHVS and FQNEAQ. The germline V and J ends were trimmed by 5 bases and 7 bases, with 9 bases remaining between them. This CDR3 region has 12 residues. This clonotype was observed many times. Its specificity is not known. This clonotype was sampled from a human donor in good health (CMV status not recorded). Some clones in this sample may be carry-over from other donors' samples. The V and J genes are TRBV7-8 and TRBJ1-5; D gene ambiguous. Sequences were obtained from PBMCs. The CDR3 is CASSTGGQPQHF. CDR3 nucleotides: TGTGCCAGCAGCACTGGTGGGCAGCCCCAGCATTTT.